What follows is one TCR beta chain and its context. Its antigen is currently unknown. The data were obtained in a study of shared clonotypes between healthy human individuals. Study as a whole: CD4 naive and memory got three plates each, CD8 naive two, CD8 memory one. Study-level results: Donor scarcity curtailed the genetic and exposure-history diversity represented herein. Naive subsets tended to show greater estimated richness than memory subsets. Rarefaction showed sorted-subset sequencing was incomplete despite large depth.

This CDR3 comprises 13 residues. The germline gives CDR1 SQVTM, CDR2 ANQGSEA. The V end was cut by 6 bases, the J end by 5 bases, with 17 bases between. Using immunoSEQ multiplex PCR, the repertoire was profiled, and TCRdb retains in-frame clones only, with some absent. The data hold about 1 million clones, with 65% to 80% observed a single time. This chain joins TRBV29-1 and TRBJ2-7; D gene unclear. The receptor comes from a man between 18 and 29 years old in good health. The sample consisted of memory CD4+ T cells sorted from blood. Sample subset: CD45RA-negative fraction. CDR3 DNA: TGCAGCGTGAGCCGGGCCTCCAGCCACGAGCAGTACTTC. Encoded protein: CSVSRASSHEQYF.